This T cell receptor beta chain was recovered during a study of PD-L1 blockade in urothelial cancer. Study-wide background: The median number of T cells present in blood samples was about 130,000. The study's findings and limits: Below-median blood TCR clonality before treatment forecast better survival.

Repertoires were generated with immunoSEQ multiplex PCR, while TCRdb's copy carries only in-frame clones and drops some. The sample has tens of thousands of clones, 65% to 85% seen once. Germline V gene lookup returns CDR1 MDHEN and CDR2 SYDVKM. The CDR3 runs to 13 residues. Trimming shortened V by 11 bases and J by 4 bases, and 15 bases separated the two germline ends. Documented time point: pretreatment peripheral blood. Patients were living with locally advanced or metastatic urothelial carcinoma. About this clone: Its target is unknown.

This receptor was obtained from a woman in her 70s with urothelial cancer. The sample in question was PBMCs, obtained around atezolizumab (anti-PD-L1) treatment. The chain links TRBV28 to TRBJ1-5, with a tentative D call TRBD1 (6 bases). CDR3 in DNA: TGTGCCGTACAGGGTCCGGAGAATCAGCCCCAGCATTTT. As protein: CAVQGPENQPQHF.